A single sample is the source of the 20 T cell receptor beta chains below, sequenced in a study of T cell responses to AZD1222 COVID-19 vaccine. Only in-frame clones appear in the TCRdb table, and some are missing; sequencing was by immunoSEQ multiplex PCR. The top ten clones hold roughly 1.8% of a sample with just under 150,000 clones, roughly 90% of them seen once. The source material was peripheral blood, sampled 28 days after the second AZD1222 dose. Source of these receptors: an adult who received the AZD1222 COVID-19 vaccine.

The chain recombines TRBV20-1 with TRBJ1-1, with D hard to call. CDR1 is DFQATT and CDR2 is SNEGSKA in the germline V gene (reference sequence). Trimming shortened V by 5 bases and J by 8 bases, and 12 bases separated the two germline ends. The CDR3 spans 11 residues. The CDR3 reads CSAPTGTEAFF. The CDR3 bases are TGCAGTGCTCCCACGGGAACAGAAGCTTTCTTT.

V is TRBV18 and J is TRBJ1-3, with D unresolved. Germline V gene data show CDR1 as KGHSH and CDR2 as LQKENI. The CDR3 consists of 15 residues. V shed 1 base and J shed 3 bases, with 10 bases lying between them. The CDR3 sequence: CASSPQGADGNTIYF. Here the CDR3 DNA reads TGTGCCAGCTCACCACAGGGTGCCGATGGAAACACCATATATTTT.

This sequence joins TRBV30 and TRBJ1-5, with D tentatively TRBD1 (5 bases). V shed 0 bases and J shed 3 bases, with 6 bases lying between them. Germline lookup yields CDR1 GTSNPN and CDR2 SVGIG (reference sequence). CDR3 length: 13 amino acids. The DNA for the CDR3 is TGTGCCTGGAGTGTACAGGACAATCAGCCCCAGCATTTT. Translation: CAWSVQDNQPQHF.

The table lists this clone with a few counts. The genes are TRBV2 and TRBJ1-2; tentative D call: TRBD1 (5 bases). V was shortened by 2 bases and J by 5 bases, with 12 bases between the two germline ends. The CDR3 contains 14 residues. Germline assignment: CDR1 SNHLY and CDR2 FYNNEI. The CDR3 sequence is CASSESRQSYGYTF. In DNA, the CDR3 is TGTGCCAGCAGTGAATCCCGACAGTCGTATGGCTACACCTTC.

The chain links TRBV15 to TRBJ2-1; 9 nucleotides agree with TRBD1. This CDR3 spans 15 amino acids. V shed 1 base and J 5 bases; nucleotides not matched to a gene: 3. Germline V CDR1 and CDR2: LNHNV, YYDKDF (reference sequence). This chain's CDR3 is CATSRGGTGNNEQFF. As DNA, the CDR3 is TGTGCCACCAGCAGAGGGGGGACAGGGAACAATGAGCAGTTCTTC.

The V call is TRBV5-4, the J call TRBJ2-2; 8 bases line up with TRBD1. CDR3 length: 16 residues. V was clipped by 0 bases and J by 6 bases; unmatched bases: 7. The V gene's germline CDR1 is SGHNT and CDR2 YYREEE (reference sequence). This CDR3 is CASSLAGAGGPGELFF. In DNA, the CDR3 is TGTGCCAGCAGCTTGGCCGGGGCAGGGGGCCCCGGGGAGCTGTTTTTT.

This rearrangement joins TRBV28 to TRBJ1-1; D gene unclear. Trimming stripped 6 bases from V and 5 bases from J, with 10 bases between. The CDR3 covers 12 residues. The germline gives CDR1 MDHEN, CDR2 SYDVKM. CDR3 sequence: CASRSVGTEAFF. In DNA form, the CDR3 reads TGTGCCAGCAGGTCTGTGGGGACTGAAGCTTTCTTT.

The chain joins TRBV10-3 to TRBJ1-2; D is unclear. This CDR3 contains 12 residues. The V and J ends lost 4 bases and 4 bases respectively, with 7 bases between them. CDR1 is ENHRY, CDR2 SYGVKD, per germline. CDR3 DNA sequence: TGTGCCATCAGTGGGCCGTCCTATGGCTACACCTTC. Translation gives CAISGPSYGYTF.

This rearrangement joins TRBV18 to TRBJ2-7, with TRBD1 matching over 10 bases. The CDR3 sequence is 14 residues long. The J segment lost 5 bases and the V segment lost 4 bases, leaving 5 bases of the junction unmatched. Germline values: CDR1 KGHSH, CDR2 LQKENI. The CDR3 DNA reads as TGTGCCAGCTCACAGGGACAGGGGTGGAACGAGCAGTACTTC. It is translated as CASSQGQGWNEQYF.

The CDR3 sequence: CASSSTDSLSYEQYF. The CDR3 nucleotides are TGTGCCAGCAGCTCCACGGACAGCCTCTCCTACGAGCAGTACTTC. The gene calls are TRBV7-8 and TRBJ2-7, with D maybe TRBD1 (6 bases). V lost 4 bases and J 0 bases, leaving 13 bases between the germline ends. From germline, CDR1 is SGHVS and CDR2 FQNEAQ. The CDR3 is 15 amino acids.

V is TRBV5-6 and J is TRBJ1-2; D is unclear. Germline V gives CDR1 SGHDT, CDR2 YYEEEE. V was clipped by 2 bases and J by 4 bases, with 9 bases between them. The CDR3 has 13 amino acids. This CDR3 is CASSFGSTYGYTF. The CDR3 DNA follows: TGTGCCAGCAGCTTTGGCAGCACCTATGGCTACACCTTC.

The rearrangement links TRBV19 to TRBJ1-1; D unresolved. The CDR3 extends over 14 amino acids. Trimming stripped 3 bases from V and 3 bases from J, with 11 bases between. Looked up from germline, CDR1 is LNHDA and CDR2 is SQIVND (reference sequence). As DNA, the CDR3 is TGTGCCAGTAGTATTTCGGCCTGGGACACTGAAGCTTTCTTT. Residues: CASSISAWDTEAFF.

The gene calls are TRBV24-1 and TRBJ1-1; no definite D call. The germline CDR1 and CDR2 sequences are KGHDR and SFDVKD. Trimming stripped 7 bases from V and 2 bases from J, with 10 bases between. The length of the CDR3 is 13 residues. In nucleotides, the CDR3 is TGTGCCACCAGGCACAGAGGTAACACTGAAGCTTTCTTT. Amino acids: CATRHRGNTEAFF.

The chain is built from TRBV19 and TRBJ1-1; D perhaps matches TRBD1 (5 bases). The CDR3 totals 11 residues. Germline assignment: CDR1 LNHDA and CDR2 SQIVND (reference sequence). V lost 8 bases, J lost 5 bases, and 9 bases lay in between. Written as DNA, the CDR3 is TGTGCCAGTTACGGGGGGACTGAAGCTTTCTTT. Residues: CASYGGTEAFF. Using reference TRBV19 and TRBJ1-1 for the parts outside the CDR3, the full variable domain is DGGITQSPKYLFRKEGQNVTLSCEQNLNHDAMYWYRQDPGQGLRLIYYSQIVNDFQKGDIAEGYSVSREKKESFPLTVTSAQKNPTAFYLCASYGGTEAFFGQGTRLTVV.

For the CDR3, the DNA is TGCGCCAGCAGCCAAGATCATAATTGGGGCTACGAGCAGTACTTC. Translated: CASSQDHNWGYEQYF. V usage is TRBV4-1 and J usage is TRBJ2-7, with no clear D. Germline CDR1 and CDR2: MGHRA and YSYEKL. The CDR3 totals 15 residues. V lost 0 bases, J lost 3 bases, and 12 bases lay in between.

The chain joins TRBV2 to TRBJ2-2, with TRBD2 matching 9 bases. Germline V gives CDR1 SNHLY, CDR2 FYNNEI. Trimming removed 1 base from V and 3 bases from J; junction bases left unmatched: 3. This CDR3 has 16 amino acids. DNA of the CDR3: TGTGCCAGCAGTGAAGGGCTAGCGGGATACACCGGGGAGCTGTTTTTT. Its translation: CASSEGLAGYTGELFF.

This clone was seen once. The chain employs TRBV11-2 and TRBJ2-3; 7 nucleotides align to TRBD2. The CDR3 is made up of 16 amino acids. The V segment lost 5 bases and the J segment 2 bases; nucleotides outside the gene matches: 10. Germline CDR1 SGHAT, CDR2 FQNNGV. The CDR3 DNA reads TGTGCCAGCAGCCCCGGGCGCGGGAGAGCCACAGATACGCAGTATTTT. Amino acids: CASSPGRGRATDTQYF.

This chain links TRBV9 with TRBJ1-1; D is possibly TRBD1 (5 bases). The germline gives CDR1 SGDLS, CDR2 YYNGEE. This CDR3 contains 17 residues. V dropped 3 bases and J dropped 3 bases, with 21 bases sitting between them. The chain's CDR3 is CASSEGIGTRVDTEAFF. The CDR3 nucleotides are TGTGCCAGCAGCGAGGGGATAGGGACTAGGGTTGACACTGAAGCTTTCTTT.

V and J are TRBV9 and TRBJ2-1; D is possibly TRBD1 or TRBD2 (7 bases each). The germline V gene has CDR1 SGDLS and CDR2 YYNGEE. Trimming removed 6 bases from V and 1 base from J, with 17 bases in between. The CDR3 has 16 residues. The CDR3 coding sequence is TGTGCCAGCACCTTCTCAGGGGGGGCTTCCTACAATGAGCAGTTCTTC. Amino acid sequence: CASTFSGGASYNEQFF.

The CDR3 is CASSPPNQPQHF. The CDR3, as DNA: TGTGCCAGCAGTCCCCCCAATCAGCCCCAGCATTTT. This chain joins TRBV28 and TRBJ1-5; no clear D. The CDR3 loop spans 12 amino acids. Trimming stripped 5 bases from V and 3 bases from J, with 5 bases between. The germline CDR1 and CDR2 sequences are MDHEN and SYDVKM. Full variable domain (remainder filled in from reference TRBV28 and TRBJ1-5): DVKVTQSSRYLVKRTGEKVFLECVQDMDHENMFWYRQDPGLGLRLIYFSYDVKMKEKGDIPEGYSVSREKKERFSLILESASTNQTSMYLCASSPPNQPQHFGDGTRLSIL.